This is a list of T cell receptor beta chains from one sample in a study of shared clonotypes between healthy human individuals. The repertoire was sequenced with immunoSEQ multiplex PCR; TCRdb's copy has only in-frame clones and lacks some. The sample has about 2.4 million clones; over 85% are singletons. The source material was naive CD4+ T cells from PBMCs. The receptors here all came from a man aged 18-30 years in good health. Some clones in this sample may be carry-over from other donors' samples. Each CDR3 is given with its conserved first and last residue.

V: TRBV28; CDR3: CASSKAMPTYEQYF
V: TRBV27; CDR3: CASSLIPSGTKYEQFF
V: TRBV7-8; CDR3: CASTPAPWREGNEQFF
V: TRBV5-4; CDR3: CASSFRDGIFTEAFF
V: TRBV6-5; CDR3: CASSRWTGGADTQYF
V: TRBV6-5; CDR3: CASRAGTDYGYTF
V: TRBV28; CDR3: CASSFLQGTGTSYEQYF
V: TRBV27; CDR3: CASSWTSGTNEQYF
V: TRBV14; CDR3: CASSQDRGPREKGDTQYF
V: TRBV9; CDR3: CASSVGSAGPRETQYF
V: TRBV6-1; CDR3: CASSEPRGNHEQYF
V: TRBV5-1; CDR3: CASSLPLAGSGTDTQYF
V: TRBV5-8; CDR3: CASRRLRGPETNEKLFF
V: TRBV5-1; CDR3: CASSLSGAKNIQYF
V: TRBV7-9; CDR3: CASSTRQGAEAFF
V: TRBV5-1; CDR3: CASSLVGDEQYF
V: TRBV7-9; CDR3: CASSLGGRGETQYF
V: TRBV18; CDR3: CASSLSYRTDTQYF
V: TRBV5-6; CDR3: CASSLSPRDQETQYF
V: TRBV5-6; CDR3: CASSPFGREYAEQYF
V: TRBV6-1; CDR3: CASRTPSSYEQYF
V: TRBV29-1; CDR3: CSGRAGGPHNEQFF
V: TRBV4-3; CDR3: CASSQVPSGEGDEQFF
V: TRBV7-8; CDR3: CASSPTSGILDTQYF
V: TRBV18; CDR3: CASSPPRGPNTIYF
V: TRBV4-1; CDR3: CASSQPTRTGPTGELFF
V: TRBV11-3; CDR3: CASSLGTGVDEQYF
V: TRBV7-6; CDR3: CASSLGQTISYEQYF
V: TRBV5-1; CDR3: CASSLKYKDTIYF
V: TRBV11-2; CDR3: CASSLKGDEQYF
V: TRBV2; CDR3: CAVRQGTNTGELFF
V: TRBV6-1; CDR3: CASEMDRLNTEAFF
V: TRBV7-2; CDR3: CASNLGLMDYEQYF
V: TRBV27; CDR3: CASSSQGAILGLETQYF
V: TRBV10-1; CDR3: CASSGREYEQYF
V: TRBV19; CDR3: CASRTLAGDNEQFF
V: TRBV9; CDR3: CASSVAPGVSYEQYF
V: TRBV7-3; CDR3: CASSPGQGAYEQYF
V: TRBV9; CDR3: CASSVGLGNTEAFF
V: TRBV6-1; CDR3: CATVWSSGSPNEQFF